The rows below give T cell receptor beta chains drawn from one sample of a study of CD8 T cells in ankylosing spondylitis. TCRdb ran MiXCR on the 5' RACE reads and lists one entry per CDR3 protein. The data show 40,000 to 55,000 distinct CDR3 sequences, approximately 7.4% seen once. The specimen was blood, either unsorted or a sorted T cell fraction (not recorded which). The receptors shown here come from a female donor with ankylosing spondylitis or in good health (not recorded which). Both conserved end residues are part of each CDR3. Each record gives: J gene, CDR3 length, V gene, D gene, clone size, CDR3 protein, CDR3 DNA. The D gene is left open where the match is weak. Only part of the rows carry a size: once, few, many, or a class if the clone is expanded.

j_call: TRBJ1-5
cdr3_length: 14
v_call: TRBV9
d_call: -
clone_size: few
cdr3_aa: CASSKDSSNQPQHF
cdr3_nt: TGTGCCAGCAGCAAAGACAGTTCTAATCAGCCCCAGCATTTT

j_call: TRBJ1-1
cdr3_length: 12
v_call: TRBV29-1
d_call: -
clone_size: many
cdr3_aa: CSIPGQNTEAFF
cdr3_nt: TGCAGCATACCGGGACAAAACACTGAAGCTTTCTTT

j_call: TRBJ1-1
cdr3_length: 13
v_call: TRBV10-2
d_call: TRBD1
clone_size: -
cdr3_aa: CASSEARGIRAFF
cdr3_nt: TGCGCCAGCAGTGAGGCCAGGGGGATACGAGCTTTCTTT

j_call: TRBJ2-4
cdr3_length: 15
v_call: TRBV6-2/TRBV6-3
d_call: TRBD2
clone_size: few
cdr3_aa: CASSPRAPGRSIQYF
cdr3_nt: TGTGCCAGCAGTCCCCGGGCCCCCGGGAGGAGCATTCAGTACTTC

j_call: TRBJ1-1
cdr3_length: 13
v_call: TRBV20-1
d_call: -
clone_size: many
cdr3_aa: CSARRGTNTEAFF
cdr3_nt: TGCAGTGCGAGGCGGGGGACTAACACTGAAGCTTTCTTT

j_call: TRBJ2-3
cdr3_length: 14
v_call: TRBV20-1
d_call: -
clone_size: -
cdr3_aa: CSARSSGLGDTQYF
cdr3_nt: TGCAGTGCTAGAAGTAGCGGCCTGGGAGATACGCAGTATTTT

j_call: TRBJ2-1
cdr3_length: 16
v_call: TRBV5-1
d_call: -
clone_size: many
cdr3_aa: CASSLSGASLNNEQFF
cdr3_nt: TGCGCCAGCAGCTTGTCGGGAGCGAGCTTAAACAATGAGCAGTTCTTC

j_call: TRBJ2-1
cdr3_length: 14
v_call: TRBV30
d_call: TRBD2
clone_size: many
cdr3_aa: CAWAGGLVYNEQFF
cdr3_nt: TGTGCCTGGGCGGGGGGGCTTGTCTACAATGAGCAGTTCTTC

j_call: TRBJ1-2
cdr3_length: 11
v_call: TRBV29-1
d_call: -
clone_size: many
cdr3_aa: CSSGSMDGYTF
cdr3_nt: TGCAGCTCAGGGAGCATGGATGGCTACACCTTC

j_call: TRBJ2-1
cdr3_length: 14
v_call: TRBV12-3/TRBV12-4
d_call: -
clone_size: many
cdr3_aa: CASREQGARNEQFF
cdr3_nt: TGTGCCAGCAGGGAACAGGGAGCAAGGAATGAGCAGTTCTTC

j_call: TRBJ1-1
cdr3_length: 13
v_call: TRBV20-1
d_call: -
clone_size: many
cdr3_aa: CSAIKVSNTEAFF
cdr3_nt: TGCAGTGCTATTAAGGTATCGAACACTGAAGCTTTCTTT

j_call: TRBJ2-3
cdr3_length: 16
v_call: TRBV3-1
d_call: -
clone_size: few
cdr3_aa: CASSQEISSSTDTQYF
cdr3_nt: TGTGCCAGCAGCCAAGAGATAAGCTCTAGCACAGATACGCAGTATTTT

j_call: TRBJ2-3
cdr3_length: 16
v_call: TRBV10-3
d_call: TRBD2
clone_size: many
cdr3_aa: CAISESGRGGTDTQYF
cdr3_nt: TGTGCCATCAGTGAGTCGGGACGGGGGGGCACAGATACGCAGTATTTT

j_call: TRBJ2-1
cdr3_length: 11
v_call: TRBV7-8
d_call: -
clone_size: many
cdr3_aa: CANIIGDEQFF
cdr3_nt: TGTGCCAACATTATCGGGGATGAGCAGTTCTTC

j_call: TRBJ2-2
cdr3_length: 13
v_call: TRBV4-3
d_call: -
clone_size: many
cdr3_aa: CASSQGNTGELFF
cdr3_nt: TGCGCCAGCAGCCAAGGAAACACCGGGGAGCTGTTTTTT

j_call: TRBJ2-3
cdr3_length: 14
v_call: TRBV12-3/TRBV12-4
d_call: -
clone_size: many
cdr3_aa: CASKTSVSPDTQYF
cdr3_nt: TGTGCCAGCAAGACTAGTGTTTCCCCAGATACGCAGTATTTT

j_call: TRBJ2-2
cdr3_length: 15
v_call: TRBV20-1
d_call: -
clone_size: many
cdr3_aa: CSARVHNRVPGELFF
cdr3_nt: TGCAGTGCTAGAGTTCACAACAGGGTCCCCGGGGAGCTGTTTTTT

j_call: TRBJ1-1
cdr3_length: 13
v_call: TRBV12-3/TRBV12-4
d_call: -
clone_size: many
cdr3_aa: CASSPGQNTEAFF
cdr3_nt: TGTGCCAGCAGTCCGGGACAAAACACTGAAGCTTTCTTT

j_call: TRBJ2-3
cdr3_length: 15
v_call: TRBV12-3/TRBV12-4
d_call: TRBD2
clone_size: large
cdr3_aa: CASGLTSGGLDTQYF
cdr3_nt: TGTGCCAGCGGGCTGACTAGCGGGGGATTAGATACGCAGTATTTT

j_call: TRBJ1-5
cdr3_length: 14
v_call: TRBV6-2/TRBV6-3
d_call: TRBD1
clone_size: many
cdr3_aa: CASSSDRVGQPQHF
cdr3_nt: TGTGCCAGCAGCTCCGACAGGGTAGGACAGCCCCAGCATTTT

j_call: TRBJ2-3
cdr3_length: 16
v_call: TRBV4-3
d_call: -
clone_size: many
cdr3_aa: CASSQDTSSPTDTQYF
cdr3_nt: TGCGCCAGCAGCCAAGACACGTCGTCCCCCACAGATACGCAGTATTTT

j_call: TRBJ1-2
cdr3_length: 13
v_call: TRBV5-1
d_call: TRBD1
clone_size: many
cdr3_aa: CASSSQGNYGYTF
cdr3_nt: TGCGCCAGCAGCTCACAGGGGAACTATGGCTACACCTTC

j_call: TRBJ1-1
cdr3_length: 13
v_call: TRBV5-1
d_call: -
clone_size: many
cdr3_aa: CASSLAGDTEAFF
cdr3_nt: TGCGCCAGCAGCTTGGCTGGGGACACTGAAGCTTTCTTT

j_call: TRBJ2-1
cdr3_length: 15
v_call: TRBV9
d_call: TRBD1
clone_size: few
cdr3_aa: CASSAQPTGPHEQFF
cdr3_nt: TGTGCCAGCAGCGCCCAACCGACAGGGCCGCATGAGCAGTTCTTC

j_call: TRBJ1-3
cdr3_length: 14
v_call: TRBV12-3/TRBV12-4
d_call: -
clone_size: many
cdr3_aa: CASSLAEIMGHIYF
cdr3_nt: TGTGCCAGCAGTTTGGCTGAAATTATGGGGCACATATATTTT

j_call: TRBJ1-4
cdr3_length: 14
v_call: TRBV7-2
d_call: TRBD1
clone_size: few
cdr3_aa: CASSGQGASLELFF
cdr3_nt: TGTGCCAGCAGTGGACAGGGGGCCTCTTTAGAGCTGTTTTTT

j_call: TRBJ2-5
cdr3_length: 15
v_call: TRBV5-4
d_call: TRBD2
clone_size: many
cdr3_aa: CASSFALAGEETQYF
cdr3_nt: TGTGCCAGCAGCTTTGCGCTAGCGGGGGAAGAGACCCAGTACTTC

j_call: TRBJ1-1
cdr3_length: 14
v_call: TRBV5-5
d_call: -
clone_size: many
cdr3_aa: CASSLGGGNTEAFF
cdr3_nt: TGTGCCAGCAGCTTGGGAGGGGGGAACACTGAAGCTTTCTTT

j_call: TRBJ2-5
cdr3_length: 13
v_call: TRBV6-5
d_call: -
clone_size: -
cdr3_aa: CASKGVAGETQYF
cdr3_nt: TGTGCCAGCAAAGGGGTTGCTGGAGAGACCCAGTACTTC

j_call: TRBJ1-6
cdr3_length: 15
v_call: TRBV12-3/TRBV12-4
d_call: TRBD1
clone_size: many
cdr3_aa: CASSLNEGTGSPLHF
cdr3_nt: TGTGCCAGCAGTTTAAACGAGGGGACAGGTTCACCCCTCCACTTT

j_call: TRBJ1-2
cdr3_length: 16
v_call: TRBV10-3
d_call: -
clone_size: -
cdr3_aa: CAISDPHEDANYGYTF
cdr3_nt: TGTGCCATCAGTGACCCCCACGAGGACGCTAACTATGGCTACACCTTC

j_call: TRBJ1-6
cdr3_length: 17
v_call: TRBV12-3/TRBV12-4
d_call: -
clone_size: many
cdr3_aa: CASILGWGGDYNSPLHF
cdr3_nt: TGTGCCAGCATCCTAGGGTGGGGGGGGGACTATAATTCACCCCTCCACTTT

j_call: TRBJ1-4
cdr3_length: 14
v_call: TRBV29-1
d_call: -
clone_size: many
cdr3_aa: CSVCEGFFNEKLFF
cdr3_nt: TGCAGCGTTTGTGAGGGGTTTTTTAATGAAAAACTGTTTTTT

j_call: TRBJ2-2
cdr3_length: 15
v_call: TRBV28
d_call: TRBD1
clone_size: many
cdr3_aa: CASRPGQVNTGELFF
cdr3_nt: TGTGCCAGCAGACCGGGACAGGTGAACACCGGGGAGCTGTTTTTT

j_call: TRBJ2-1
cdr3_length: 14
v_call: TRBV12-5
d_call: TRBD2
clone_size: many
cdr3_aa: CASGPGTSRNEQFF
cdr3_nt: TGTGCTAGTGGTCCCGGGACTAGCCGCAATGAGCAGTTCTTC

j_call: TRBJ1-1
cdr3_length: 15
v_call: TRBV2
d_call: -
clone_size: many
cdr3_aa: CASSEAFGSNTEAFF
cdr3_nt: TGTGCCAGCAGTGAAGCGTTTGGATCGAACACTGAAGCTTTCTTT

j_call: TRBJ1-1
cdr3_length: 13
v_call: TRBV18
d_call: -
clone_size: many
cdr3_aa: CASSAGENTEAFF
cdr3_nt: TGTGCCAGCTCGGCAGGGGAGAACACTGAAGCTTTCTTT